The clone carrying this T cell receptor (beta chain) has a count of ten or more. Its antigen is currently unknown. The CDR3 runs 14 residues. V dropped 5 bases and J dropped 0; count of bases not matched to a gene: 3. Per the germline V gene, CDR1 is MNHNS and CDR2 is SASEGT. The entry originates in a study of CD8 T cells in ankylosing spondylitis. Study outcomes and limitations: The clones that were linked to disease were reported to be significantly enriched in matched synovial fluid samples from ankylosing spondylitis patients. Ankylosing spondylitis blood appeared to be characterized by a TCR beta motif of 8 or 9 highly homologous variants. Several of the motif variants were reported before in synovial fluid and blood from reactive arthritis.

TCR beta libraries were made by quantitative 5'-RACE with molecular barcodes. TCRdb called the 5' RACE reads again in MiXCR, with one record for every CDR3 protein. The table shows about 700,000 distinct CDR3 sequences, with around 20% occurring only once. The chain combines TRBV6-1 with TRBJ2-7; 8 bases align to TRBD2. Sequencing was done on a sample of blood, either unsorted or a sorted T cell fraction (not recorded which). The sequence was collected from a male donor with ankylosing spondylitis. The CDR3 DNA is TGTGCCAGCAGTAAGCGGGAGTCCTCCTACGAGCAGTACTTC. Translating it yields CASSKRESSYEQYF.